These T cell receptor beta chains were read from a single sample in a study of CD8 T cells in Susac syndrome. TCRdb ran MiXCR on the immunoSEQ multiplex PCR reads and lists one entry per CDR3 protein. In the table there are about 84,000 distinct CDR3 sequences, about 95% of which are singletons. The sequencing input was CD8+ T cells from PBMCs. The receptors come from a human donor with Susac syndrome. Each CDR3 is given with its conserved first and last residue. Fields, in order: clone size, J gene, V gene, D gene, CDR3 DNA, CDR3 protein. A D gene is named only where the DNA matches it firmly. Expanded clones get a size class; other rows say once, few or many, or leave the size out.

abundance: -; j_gene: TRBJ2-1; v_gene: TRBV29-1; d_gene: TRBD2; CDR3nt: TGCAGCGCGGGACTAGCGGGAGGCCCATACAATGAGCAGTTCTTC; CDR3aa: CSAGLAGGPYNEQFF
abundance: -; j_gene: TRBJ2-1; v_gene: TRBV7-9; d_gene: TRBD1; CDR3nt: TGTGCCAGCAGCTTTGACAGGGGGCGTGCGATCTCCTACAATGAGCAGTTCTTC; CDR3aa: CASSFDRGRAISYNEQFF
abundance: -; j_gene: TRBJ2-2; v_gene: TRBV2; d_gene: -; CDR3nt: TGTGCCAGCAGTGGACGAGGTTTAGAGACACAGACCGGGGAGCTGTTTTTT; CDR3aa: CASSGRGLETQTGELFF
abundance: -; j_gene: TRBJ2-1; v_gene: TRBV29-1; d_gene: TRBD2; CDR3nt: TGCAGCGTCAGGCGGGAGGGCCCAAACAATGAGCAGTTCTTC; CDR3aa: CSVRREGPNNEQFF
abundance: once; j_gene: TRBJ1-2; v_gene: TRBV20-1; d_gene: -; CDR3nt: TGCAGTGCCCCGGCAGGTCTGGACTATGGCTACACCTTC; CDR3aa: CSAPAGLDYGYTF
abundance: -; j_gene: TRBJ2-5; v_gene: TRBV12-3/TRBV12-4; d_gene: -; CDR3nt: TGTGCCAGCAGTCAGGGGAGGAAGACCCAGTACTTC; CDR3aa: CASSQGRKTQYF
abundance: -; j_gene: TRBJ2-7; v_gene: TRBV5-1; d_gene: -; CDR3nt: TGCGCCAGCAGCTTGGGACGGGAGTTCGACGAGCAGTACTTC; CDR3aa: CASSLGREFDEQYF
abundance: few; j_gene: TRBJ1-1; v_gene: TRBV6-4; d_gene: -; CDR3nt: TGTGCCAGCAGTGAAACAGGGTCCAACACTGAAGCTTTCTTT; CDR3aa: CASSETGSNTEAFF
abundance: -; j_gene: TRBJ2-1; v_gene: TRBV5-6; d_gene: TRBD1; CDR3nt: TGTGCCAGCAGTCCCGGGACAGGGAGTTTGAATGAGCAGTTCTTC; CDR3aa: CASSPGTGSLNEQFF
abundance: few; j_gene: TRBJ2-7; v_gene: TRBV7-9; d_gene: -; CDR3nt: TGTGCCAGCACCTCCGGGGTTTCCTACGAGCAGTACTTC; CDR3aa: CASTSGVSYEQYF
abundance: -; j_gene: TRBJ2-3; v_gene: TRBV2; d_gene: -; CDR3nt: TGTGCCATCCTCAGTAGATCTACGCAGTATTTT; CDR3aa: CAILSRSTQYF
abundance: -; j_gene: TRBJ1-1; v_gene: TRBV9; d_gene: -; CDR3nt: TGTGCCAGCAGCGTAGAAGTGAACACTGAAGCTTTCTTT; CDR3aa: CASSVEVNTEAFF
abundance: -; j_gene: TRBJ2-1; v_gene: TRBV14; d_gene: -; CDR3nt: TGTGCCAGCAGCCAAGGTCAGCGCAATGAGCAGTTCTTC; CDR3aa: CASSQGQRNEQFF
abundance: -; j_gene: TRBJ2-3; v_gene: TRBV12-3/TRBV12-4; d_gene: -; CDR3nt: TGTGCCAGCAGTTTCGGGGGCCGCACAGATACGCAGTATTTT; CDR3aa: CASSFGGRTDTQYF
abundance: -; j_gene: TRBJ2-1; v_gene: TRBV5-1; d_gene: TRBD1; CDR3nt: TGCGCCAGCAGCTTTGACAGGGAGATGTACAATGAGCAGTTCTTC; CDR3aa: CASSFDREMYNEQFF
abundance: -; j_gene: TRBJ2-2; v_gene: TRBV29-1; d_gene: -; CDR3nt: TGCAGCGTTGAAGAAATGAGGGAGCTGTTTTTT; CDR3aa: CSVEEMRELFF
abundance: -; j_gene: TRBJ2-1; v_gene: TRBV28; d_gene: -; CDR3nt: TGTGCCAGCCAGGTGGGATACAATGAGCAGTTCTTC; CDR3aa: CASQVGYNEQFF
abundance: once; j_gene: TRBJ2-1; v_gene: TRBV30; d_gene: TRBD1; CDR3nt: TGTGCCCATGACAGGGGCAATGAGCAGTTCTTC; CDR3aa: CAHDRGNEQFF
abundance: -; j_gene: TRBJ2-1; v_gene: TRBV6-2/TRBV6-3; d_gene: TRBD2; CDR3nt: TGTGCCAGCAGAGATAGCGGGAGTAGCTCCTACAATGAGCAGTTCTTC; CDR3aa: CASRDSGSSSYNEQFF
abundance: -; j_gene: TRBJ2-1; v_gene: TRBV7-9; d_gene: -; CDR3nt: TGTGCCAGCAGCTTCCCTCCAGGGGAGGGCAGTGAGCAGTTCTTC; CDR3aa: CASSFPPGEGSEQFF
abundance: -; j_gene: TRBJ1-4; v_gene: TRBV9; d_gene: TRBD1; CDR3nt: TGTGCCAGCAGCGTGGGGGACAGCTCTGATGAAAAACTGTTTTTT; CDR3aa: CASSVGDSSDEKLFF
abundance: -; j_gene: TRBJ2-3; v_gene: TRBV20-1; d_gene: TRBD1; CDR3nt: TGCAGTGCTAGAGCTAGACAGGGGGAAGATACGCAGTATTTT; CDR3aa: CSARARQGEDTQYF
abundance: -; j_gene: TRBJ2-7; v_gene: TRBV25-1; d_gene: -; CDR3nt: TGTGCCAGCAGAGCGAGCGAAGGGGGGAGCTCCTACGAGCAGTACTTC; CDR3aa: CASRASEGGSSYEQYF
abundance: -; j_gene: TRBJ1-4; v_gene: TRBV4-1; d_gene: -; CDR3nt: TGCGCCAGCAGCCAAGACCATGGAGGAGGAGGGGAAAAACTGTTTTTT; CDR3aa: CASSQDHGGGGEKLFF
abundance: -; j_gene: TRBJ1-1; v_gene: TRBV11-2; d_gene: TRBD1; CDR3nt: TGTGCCACCTCAGGGGGGAACACTGAAGCTTTCTTT; CDR3aa: CATSGGNTEAFF
abundance: -; j_gene: TRBJ2-5; v_gene: TRBV27; d_gene: -; CDR3nt: TGTGCCGTCTACTCTGGACGGGACCAAGAGACCCAGTACTTC; CDR3aa: CAVYSGRDQETQYF
abundance: -; j_gene: TRBJ2-6; v_gene: TRBV9; d_gene: -; CDR3nt: TGTGCCAGCAGCGACTCTGGGGCCAACGTCCTGACTTTC; CDR3aa: CASSDSGANVLTF
abundance: -; j_gene: TRBJ2-1; v_gene: TRBV7-8; d_gene: TRBD1; CDR3nt: TGTGCCAGCAGCACAGGGACAGTAGATGATGAGCAGTTCTTC; CDR3aa: CASSTGTVDDEQFF
abundance: -; j_gene: TRBJ2-2; v_gene: TRBV19; d_gene: TRBD2; CDR3nt: TGTGCCAGTAGTATCTCTCTAGCGGGCACCGGGGAGCTGTTTTTT; CDR3aa: CASSISLAGTGELFF
abundance: -; j_gene: TRBJ1-1; v_gene: TRBV20-1; d_gene: -; CDR3nt: TGCAGTGCTAAGGAGGGGCGGGGGGCTTTCTTT; CDR3aa: CSAKEGRGAFF
abundance: -; j_gene: TRBJ1-2; v_gene: TRBV20-1; d_gene: -; CDR3nt: TGCAGTGCTTGGACACCTAACTATGGCTACACCTTC; CDR3aa: CSAWTPNYGYTF
abundance: -; j_gene: TRBJ1-1; v_gene: TRBV20-1; d_gene: -; CDR3nt: TGCAGTGCTAGAGATTGGAACAGGGCTTCGGCTGAAGCTTTCTTT; CDR3aa: CSARDWNRASAEAFF
abundance: -; j_gene: TRBJ2-3; v_gene: TRBV12-5; d_gene: -; CDR3nt: TGTGCTAGTGCCCACGGGGGCACAGATACGCAGTATTTT; CDR3aa: CASAHGGTDTQYF
abundance: -; j_gene: TRBJ2-7; v_gene: TRBV7-9; d_gene: -; CDR3nt: TGTGCCAGCAGTGAAAGGCGCCACGAGCAGTACTTC; CDR3aa: CASSERRHEQYF
abundance: -; j_gene: TRBJ2-1; v_gene: TRBV7-9; d_gene: -; CDR3nt: TGTGCCAGCAGCAGCTTCAATGAGCAGTTCTTC; CDR3aa: CASSSFNEQFF
abundance: once; j_gene: TRBJ2-7; v_gene: TRBV11-1; d_gene: -; CDR3nt: TGTGCCAGCAGTCTCCTTGGGGGGCCCTCCTACGAGCAGTACTTC; CDR3aa: CASSLLGGPSYEQYF